A single sample is the source of the 3 T cell receptor beta chains below, sequenced in a study of early T cells in non-severe SARS-CoV-2 infection. MiXCR, applied by TCRdb to the 5' RACE reads, yields one record per CDR3 protein. The table lists 64,000 or so distinct CDR3 sequences, approximately 12% of them singletons. Here the sequenced sample was whole blood, taken at baseline. The receptors were sampled from an adult who was a healthcare worker with PCR-confirmed SARS-CoV-2 infection or an uninfected control (not recorded which).

This clonotype was seen only a few times. V is TRBV18 and J is TRBJ2-7; TRBD1 or TRBD2 may be the D gene (5 bases each). There are 14 residues in the CDR3. Trimming took off 8 bases at V and 0 bases at J, with 14 bases between the two ends. CDR1 and CDR2 (germline): KGHSH, LQKENI. As DNA, the CDR3 is TGTGCCAGCACTCGTGGGGGTTACTCCTACGAGCAGTACTTC. Protein product: CASTRGGYSYEQYF.

The chain employs TRBV19 and TRBJ1-2; 9 bases line up with TRBD1. The CDR3 has 15 amino acids. J was trimmed by 8 bases and V by 3 bases; bases with no gene match: 10. Germline loops: CDR1 LNHDA, CDR2 SQIVND (reference sequence). The CDR3 here is CASSIYGGTGTGYTF. The CDR3 nucleotides read TGTGCCAGTAGTATCTATGGCGGGACAGGGACCGGCTACACCTTC. Full variable domain (outside the CDR3, taken from reference TRBV19 and TRBJ1-2): DGGITQSPKYLFRKEGQNVTLSCEQNLNHDAMYWYRQDPGQGLRLIYYSQIVNDFQKGDIAEGYSVSREKKESFPLTVTSAQKNPTAFYLCASSIYGGTGTGYTFGSGTRLTVV.

This chain joins TRBV20-1 and TRBJ1-1; TRBD1 is a possible D gene (6 bases). There are 13 residues in the CDR3. CDR1 and CDR2 from the germline V gene are DFQATT and SNEGSKA (reference sequence). V was shortened by 1 base and J by 2 bases, with 8 bases between the two germline ends. The CDR3 is CSARVDSNTEAFF. As DNA, the CDR3 is TGCAGTGCTAGAGTGGACAGCAACACTGAAGCTTTCTTT.